Described below is a single T cell receptor (beta chain) sequence and its context. Its antigen is still unknown. The record has no base qualities; no much larger clone is one base away. This entry comes from a study of blood T cell repertoires in COVID-19 (dated by TCRdb to about 2020). At the level of the whole study: Samples from collaborators originated in the United States, Italy and Spain and spanned both the acute and convalescent phases of COVID-19. The prospective study material was composed of cDNA or gDNA derived from T cells, B-cell-depleted T cells, or PBMCs. Subjects who had been exposed to COVID-19, were actively infected with it, or had recovered from it provided the deeply sampled blood TCRbeta repertoires that made up the dataset. The repertoires were released in a freely available public database meant as a resource for research on the immune response to SARS-CoV-2. Samples came from the ongoing ImmuneRACE study (first 160 participants) plus 1,254 subjects from 6 global collaborators. Nearly every sample came with metadata listing a de-identified subject ID, COVID-19 status, age in years and sex. HLA class I and class II types, where available, came from metadata supplied by the sample provider rather than from assay-based typing.

TCRbeta CDR3 regions were amplified from genomic DNA using the immunoSEQ Assay, a bias-controlled multiplex PCR. The authors' analysis ran thus. The number of nucleated cells in each sample was estimated from the amplification of reference gene primers within the assay. To quantify the absolute abundance of each unique TCRbeta CDR3 rearrangement, sequence reads were collapsed and filtered. For each sample, productive Simpson clonality was calculated as the square root of Simpson's diversity index over productive rearrangements. Here the immuneACCESS table is served through TCRdb, limited to in-frame sequences with V and J called. Missing clones are a known gap in these copies; in checked studies unresolved V genes cover under half, and the rest lacks a known reason. That table gives V, J and clone size, and the DNA gave D and trimming. The sample yields some 200,000 clones; 75% to 90% were counted once. Clones ranked in the top ten supply 6.5% to 9% of the sample.

Overall study outcomes, separate from this receptor: Clinical and demographic metadata were provided uncurated, with the amount varying by source and participant.

Collaborating institutions collected whole blood in K2EDTA tubes following their own protocols. For TCRbeta analysis, collaborators shipped samples in one of three forms: frozen whole blood, isolated PBMCs, or DNA extracted from either of those sample types. Sample: peripheral blood. The clonotype originates from a woman aged 55-70 years with acute or convalescent COVID-19.

The sequenced DNA: TGCGCCAGCAGCTTGTGGGGGCTCAGCTACGAGCAGTACTTC. The translation is CASSLWGLSYEQYF. The rearrangement combines TRBV5-1 with TRBJ2-7, and perhaps TRBD1 as D gene, on 6 matching bases. V lost 1 base and J lost 3 bases; the stretch between them is 11 bases long. Its CDR3 holds 14 amino acids, cysteine through phenylalanine. CDR3 DNA only is kept here, 42 bases in frame from base 1. CDR1 is given as SGHRS and CDR2 as YFSETQ, both from the germline V gene.